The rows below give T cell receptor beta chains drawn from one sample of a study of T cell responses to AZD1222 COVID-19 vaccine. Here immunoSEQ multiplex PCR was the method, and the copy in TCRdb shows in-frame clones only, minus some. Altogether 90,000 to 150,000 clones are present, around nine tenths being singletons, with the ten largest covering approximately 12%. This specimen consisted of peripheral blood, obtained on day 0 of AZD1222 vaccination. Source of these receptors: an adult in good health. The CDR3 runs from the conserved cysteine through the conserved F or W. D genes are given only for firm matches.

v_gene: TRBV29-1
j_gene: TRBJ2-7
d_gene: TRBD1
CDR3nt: TGCAGCGCAGGACAGGGGGCCACTTACGAGCAGTACTTC
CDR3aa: CSAGQGATYEQYF

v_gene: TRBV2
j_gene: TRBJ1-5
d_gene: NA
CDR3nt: TGTGCCAGCAGTCCCGAGAGGGCTCAGCCCCAGCATTTT
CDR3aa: CASSPERAQPQHF

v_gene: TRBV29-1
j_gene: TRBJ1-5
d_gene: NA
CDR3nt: TGCAGCGTCAGGGGAAGCAATCAGCCCCAGCATTTT
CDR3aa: CSVRGSNQPQHF

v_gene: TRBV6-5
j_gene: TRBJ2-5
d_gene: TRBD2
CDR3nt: TGTGCCAGCAGAGGGACTAGCGGTCGGGAGACCCAGTACTTC
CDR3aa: CASRGTSGRETQYF

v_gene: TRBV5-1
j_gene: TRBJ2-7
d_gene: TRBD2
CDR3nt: TGCGCCAGCAGCTTGCAGCGGGAACGGTACGAGCAGTACTTC
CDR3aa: CASSLQRERYEQYF

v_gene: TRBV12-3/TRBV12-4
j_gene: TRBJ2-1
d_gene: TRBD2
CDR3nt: TGTGCCAGCAAACTAGCGGGATTCAATGAGCAGTTCTTC
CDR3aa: CASKLAGFNEQFF

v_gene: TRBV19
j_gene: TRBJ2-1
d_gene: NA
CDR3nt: TGTGCCAGTAGTACCTCTTTGACTTATTACAATGAGCAGTTCTTC
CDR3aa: CASSTSLTYYNEQFF

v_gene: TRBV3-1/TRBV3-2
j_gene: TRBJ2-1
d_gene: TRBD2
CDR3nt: TGTGCCAGCAGCCAATCCCGACTAGCGAGTGGTAATGAGCAGTTCTTC
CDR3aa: CASSQSRLASGNEQFF

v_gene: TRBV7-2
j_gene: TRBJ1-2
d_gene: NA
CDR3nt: TGTGCCAGCAGCTTACCTCCAGTCTATAATGGCTACACCTTC
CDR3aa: CASSLPPVYNGYTF

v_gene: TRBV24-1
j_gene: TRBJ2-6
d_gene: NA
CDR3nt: TGTGCCACCAGTGACCCAGGGGCCAACGTCCTGACTTTC
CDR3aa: CATSDPGANVLTF

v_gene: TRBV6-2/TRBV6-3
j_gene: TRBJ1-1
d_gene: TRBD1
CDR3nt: TGTGCCAGCAGTTACTGGGGACAGGGTGGGACTGAAGCTTTCTTT
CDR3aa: CASSYWGQGGTEAFF

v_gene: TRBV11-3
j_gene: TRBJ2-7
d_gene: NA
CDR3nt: TGTGCCAGCAGCTTCGGGGAGAGGGGGTTCCTCTACGAGCAGTACTTC
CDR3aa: CASSFGERGFLYEQYF

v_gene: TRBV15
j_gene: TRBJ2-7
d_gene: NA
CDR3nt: TGTGCCACCAGCAGAGTGGGGGATATGGGGGAGTTATACTACGAGCAGTACTTC
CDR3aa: CATSRVGDMGELYYEQYF

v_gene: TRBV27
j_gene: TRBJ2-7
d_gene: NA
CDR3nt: TGTGCCAGCAGTTCCTACCCGGACAGCTCGAGACAGTACTTC
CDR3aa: CASSSYPDSSRQYF

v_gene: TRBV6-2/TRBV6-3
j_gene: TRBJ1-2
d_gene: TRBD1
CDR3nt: TGTGCCAGCAGTCTACAAGGGACAGGGGTTCTGTTCTATGGCTACACCTTC
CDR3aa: CASSLQGTGVLFYGYTF

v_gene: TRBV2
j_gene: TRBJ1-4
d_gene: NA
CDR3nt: TGTGCCAGCAGGGGGGGACCGGGCGAAAAACTGTTTTTT
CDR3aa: CASRGGPGEKLFF

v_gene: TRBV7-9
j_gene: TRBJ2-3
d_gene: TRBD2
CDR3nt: TGTGCCAGTTCGGGACTAGCGGGAGATACGCAGTATTTT
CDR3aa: CASSGLAGDTQYF

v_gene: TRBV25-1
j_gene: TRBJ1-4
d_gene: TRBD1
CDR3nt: TGTGCCAGCAGTGGGGCAGACAGGGGGCTCTCCCTTAATGAAAAACTGTTTTTT
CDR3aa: CASSGADRGLSLNEKLFF

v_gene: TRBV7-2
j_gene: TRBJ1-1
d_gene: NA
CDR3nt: TGTGCCAGCAGCTTACGTAATTCGGGGTTCGGGGGCACTGAAGCTTTCTTT
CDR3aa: CASSLRNSGFGGTEAFF

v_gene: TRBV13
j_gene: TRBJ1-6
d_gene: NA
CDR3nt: TGTGCCAGCAGCTTCAGGGCGGATTCACCCCTCCACTTT
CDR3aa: CASSFRADSPLHF

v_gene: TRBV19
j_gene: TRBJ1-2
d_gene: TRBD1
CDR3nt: TGTGCCAGTAGCGAACCCGGGACAGGGGTTTATGGCTACACCTTC
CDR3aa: CASSEPGTGVYGYTF

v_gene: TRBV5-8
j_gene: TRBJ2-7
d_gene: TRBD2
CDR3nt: TGTGCCAGCAGCCCGCAACCCGGGACTAGCGGGAGCCAGGTCGAGCAGTACTTC
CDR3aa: CASSPQPGTSGSQVEQYF

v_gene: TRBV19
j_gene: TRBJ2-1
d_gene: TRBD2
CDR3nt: TGTGCCAGTAGTCTAATTAGCGGGAGTGGATCCTACAATGAGCAGTTCTTC
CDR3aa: CASSLISGSGSYNEQFF

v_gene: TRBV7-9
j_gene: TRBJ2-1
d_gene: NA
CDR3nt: TGTGCCGCCGGTCAGAGCTCCTACAATGAGCAGTTCTTC
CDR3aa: CAAGQSSYNEQFF

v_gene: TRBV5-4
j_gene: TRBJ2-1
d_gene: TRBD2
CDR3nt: TGTGCCAGCAGCCCAACTAGCGGCTCCTACAATGAGCAGTTCTTC
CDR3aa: CASSPTSGSYNEQFF

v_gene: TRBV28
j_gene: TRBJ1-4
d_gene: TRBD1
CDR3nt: TGTGCCAGCAGTTCCCTTTCAGGGGGGAGTGAAAAACTGTTTTTT
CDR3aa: CASSSLSGGSEKLFF

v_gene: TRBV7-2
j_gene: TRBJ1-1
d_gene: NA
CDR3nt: TGTGCCAGCAGCTACAGAGTGAACACTGAAGCTTTCTTT
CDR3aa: CASSYRVNTEAFF

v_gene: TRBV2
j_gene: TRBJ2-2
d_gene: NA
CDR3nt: TGTGCCAGCAGGGACATAACGGGAGCGGCCGGGGAGCTGTTTTTT
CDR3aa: CASRDITGAAGELFF